The rows below give T cell receptor beta chains drawn from one sample of a study of blood T cell repertoires in COVID-19. Clones were sequenced by immunoSEQ multiplex PCR, and TCRdb holds only the in-frame ones, with some missing. The sample shows about 340,000 clones, about 88% of them seen only once. Sequencing was performed on peripheral blood. The origin of the receptors is a woman aged 60-75 years with COVID-19, enrolled during active disease. Both conserved end residues are part of each CDR3. The D gene is left open where the match is weak. The size entry is marked missing in some rows and otherwise reads once, few, many or a size class.

d_call clone_size j_call v_call cdr3_aa cdr3_nt
NA NA TRBJ1-1 TRBV2 CASSDPGKGVNTEAFF TGTGCCAGCAGTGACCCCGGTAAGGGGGTGAACACTGAAGCTTTCTTT
TRBD1 NA TRBJ2-7 TRBV5-4 CASSLEWTGSYEQYF TGTGCCAGCAGCTTGGAATGGACAGGGAGCTACGAGCAGTACTTC
TRBD1 NA TRBJ1-1 TRBV5-1 CASSGGQLNTEAFF TGCGCCAGCAGCGGGGGACAGCTGAACACTGAAGCTTTCTTT
NA NA TRBJ1-3 TRBV27 CASSPPFSGNTIYF TGTGCCAGCAGTCCCCCATTCTCTGGAAACACCATATATTTT
TRBD2 NA TRBJ2-2 TRBV6-1 CASSGPGLAGVNTGELFF TGTGCCAGCAGTGGACCGGGACTAGCGGGGGTTAACACCGGGGAGCTGTTTTTT
NA NA TRBJ2-1 TRBV4-1 CATQSGGPSYNEQFF TGCGCTACACAATCCGGGGGGCCCTCCTACAATGAGCAGTTCTTC
NA NA TRBJ2-7 TRBV11-2 CASSLGDNESYEQYF TGTGCCAGCAGCTTAGGGGACAATGAGTCCTACGAGCAGTATTTC
NA NA TRBJ1-2 TRBV10-1 CASSFTGLGNYGYTF TGCGCCAGCAGTTTTACAGGGTTAGGTAACTATGGCTACACCTTC
NA NA TRBJ2-6 TRBV6-5 CASTLGGSGANVLTF TGTGCCAGCACCCTCGGGGGTTCTGGGGCCAACGTCCTGACTTTC
TRBD2 NA TRBJ2-3 TRBV19 CASMRGAGVTDTQYF TGTGCCAGTATGAGGGGAGCGGGGGTTACAGATACGCAGTATTTT
NA NA TRBJ2-7 TRBV11-3 CASSLEDRRGYEQYF TGTGCCAGCAGCTTAGAGGACAGACGTGGCTACGAGCAGTACTTC
TRBD1 NA TRBJ1-3 TRBV18 CASSLTGPGNTIYF TGTGCCAGCTCTCTGACAGGGCCTGGAAACACCATATATTTT
NA NA TRBJ2-1 TRBV24-1 CATSDTAGATHEQFF TGTGCCACCAGTGATACAGCAGGGGCGACGCATGAGCAGTTCTTC
NA NA TRBJ2-7 TRBV3-1/TRBV3-2 CASSQDGGLPYEQYF TGTGCCAGCAGCCAAGACGGAGGTCTTCCCTACGAGCAGTACTTC
NA NA TRBJ2-1 TRBV30 CAWSGWSFRASSYNEQFF TGTGCCTGGAGTGGGTGGTCTTTCAGGGCGAGCTCCTACAATGAGCAGTTCTTC
TRBD2 NA TRBJ2-7 TRBV2 CASSVTSGSSYEQYF TGTGCCAGCAGTGTTACCAGCGGGAGCTCCTACGAGCAGTACTTC
TRBD1 NA TRBJ1-5 TRBV18 CASSEGTADQPQHF TGTGCCAGCTCCGAAGGGACAGCCGATCAGCCCCAGCATTTT
TRBD2 once TRBJ2-1 TRBV9 CASSVETSGSSQFF TGTGCCAGCAGCGTAGAGACTAGCGGGAGTTCGCAGTTCTTC
TRBD1 NA TRBJ1-4 TRBV18 CASSGQTNEKLFF TGTGCCAGCTCGGGACAGACTAATGAAAAACTGTTTTTT
NA NA TRBJ1-4 TRBV5-1 CASSLGRGNEKLFF TGCGCCAGCAGCTTGGGCAGGGGTAATGAAAAACTGTTTTTT
TRBD1 NA TRBJ1-5 TRBV7-6 CASSSIRDRGGQPQHF TGTGCCAGCAGCTCCATCCGGGACAGGGGAGGTCAGCCCCAGCATTTT
NA NA TRBJ1-2 TRBV30 CAWGLNYGYTF TGTGCCTGGGGACTCAACTATGGCTACACCTTC
TRBD2 NA TRBJ2-1 TRBV6-4 CASRRLAGSGNEQFF TGTGCCAGCAGGCGCCTAGCGGGGTCGGGGAATGAGCAGTTCTTC
TRBD1 NA TRBJ1-2 TRBV18 CASSPGGQGGYGYTF TGTGCCAGCTCACCCGGGGGACAGGGTGGGTATGGCTACACCTTC
NA few TRBJ2-1 TRBV3-1/TRBV3-2 CASSYGTLNEQFF TGTGCCAGCAGCTACGGGACTTTAAATGAGCAGTTCTTC
TRBD1 NA TRBJ1-4 TRBV9 CASSVRTGTGVEKLFF TGTGCCAGCAGCGTGAGAACCGGGACAGGGGTAGAAAAACTGTTTTTT
TRBD1 few TRBJ1-6 TRBV27 CASTSGQGVSSPLHF TGTGCCAGCACTTCAGGACAGGGGGTTTCTTCACCCCTCCACTTT
NA NA TRBJ1-1 TRBV6-5 CASSYAEGNTEAFF TGTGCCAGCAGTTACGCTGAGGGGAACACTGAAGCTTTCTTT
NA NA TRBJ2-7 TRBV7-2 CASSLEPPPGPTQYF TGTGCCAGCAGCTTAGAACCCCCTCCTGGTCCTACGCAGTACTTC
TRBD1 NA TRBJ1-1 TRBV7-8 CASSFDETGVNTEAFF TGTGCCAGCAGCTTCGATGAAACAGGGGTGAACACTGAAGCTTTCTTT
NA NA TRBJ1-1 TRBV11-2 CASSLGFQGEAFF TGTGCCAGCAGCTTAGGGTTCCAGGGTGAAGCTTTCTTT
TRBD1 NA TRBJ2-7 TRBV10-3 CAISVQGTEYEQYF TGTGCCATCAGTGTACAGGGGACCGAATACGAGCAGTACTTC
NA NA TRBJ2-3 TRBV9 CASSVDSRTDTQYF TGTGCCAGCAGCGTAGACTCTCGCACAGATACGCAGTATTTT
TRBD2 NA TRBJ2-1 TRBV5-4 CASSPAGGITYNEQFF TGTGCCAGCAGCCCGGCGGGGGGGATCACCTACAATGAGCAGTTCTTC
NA NA TRBJ2-3 TRBV6-5 CASDDGGRSTDTQYF TGTGCCAGTGACGATGGGGGCCGGAGCACAGATACGCAGTATTTT
NA NA TRBJ1-1 TRBV5-8 CASSPGGNTEAFF TGTGCCAGCAGCCCGGGAGGGAACACTGAAGCTTTCTTT
TRBD2 NA TRBJ2-7 TRBV9 CASSRGWGGLSYEQYF TGTGCCAGCAGCAGAGGCTGGGGAGGGCTCTCCTACGAGCAGTACTTC
NA NA TRBJ2-7 TRBV5-6 CASSRGHTYEQYF TGTGCCAGCAGCCGGGGACATACCTACGAGCAGTACTTC
NA NA TRBJ1-3 TRBV7-8 CASSLQGQGGNTIYF TGTGCCAGCAGCCTGCAGGGGCAGGGTGGAAACACCATATATTTT
NA NA TRBJ2-2 TRBV11-2 CASSRNTGELFF TGTGCCAGCAGCCGGAACACCGGGGAGCTGTTTTTT
NA NA TRBJ1-2 TRBV20-1 CSARDRYGYTF TGCAGTGCTAGAGATCGCTATGGCTACACCTTC
TRBD2 NA TRBJ2-2 TRBV10-3 CAISVLAGGLTGELFF TGTGCCATCAGTGTCTTGGCGGGGGGCCTCACCGGGGAGCTGTTTTTT
TRBD1 NA TRBJ1-1 TRBV4-1 CASSHRTGKNTEAFF TGCGCCAGCAGCCACCGGACAGGGAAGAACACTGAAGCTTTCTTT
NA NA TRBJ2-3 TRBV7-2 CASRRLTSTDTQYF TGTGCCAGCAGGCGCCTAACTAGCACAGATACGCAGTATTTT
TRBD1 NA TRBJ1-6 TRBV15 CATSRDHGGGNSPLHF TGTGCCACCAGCAGAGATCACGGAGGGGGCAATTCACCCCTCCACTTT
TRBD2 NA TRBJ2-5 TRBV4-1 CASSQDRVVAGGHETQYF TGCGCCAGCAGCCAAGACCGGGTTGTAGCGGGGGGGCACGAGACCCAGTACTTC
TRBD1 NA TRBJ2-7 TRBV12-3/TRBV12-4 CASSSTGPYEQYF TGTGCCAGCAGTTCGACAGGGCCCTACGAGCAGTACTTC
NA NA TRBJ1-5 TRBV20-1 CSASKTGRGNQPQHF TGCAGTGCTAGTAAGACAGGCCGGGGCAATCAGCCCCAGCATTTT
NA once TRBJ2-3 TRBV7-3 CASSPSGGTDTQYF TGTGCCAGCAGCCCCTCCGGAGGGACAGATACGCAGTATTTT
TRBD1 few TRBJ2-5 TRBV4-3 CASSQGAGGFSETQYF TGCGCCAGCAGCCAAGGGGCAGGGGGCTTCTCAGAGACCCAGTACTTC